The 10 T cell receptor beta chains reported below all come from one sample, sequenced in a study of control samples from healthy donors and cancer patients. Assay used: immunoSEQ multiplex PCR; TCRdb lists only in-frame clones, some missing. The sample includes 85,000 to 100,000 clones, over 90% of them seen just once. The sequencing input was blood. Receptors were obtained from a man in his late teens or twenties in good health.

This chain joins TRBV18 and TRBJ2-1; D is perhaps TRBD1 (5 bases). This CDR3 is 13 amino acids long. Trimming removed 1 base from V and 4 bases from J, with 5 bases in between. Germline assignment: CDR1 KGHSH and CDR2 LQKENI. The CDR3 loop is CASSPQGYNEQFF. CDR3 sequence (DNA): TGTGCCAGCTCACCACAGGGGTACAATGAGCAGTTCTTC. Variable domain in full (rest from reference TRBV18 and TRBJ2-1): NAGVMQNPRHLVRRRGQEARLRCSPMKGHSHVYWYRQLPEEGLKFMVYLQKENIIDESGMPKERFSAEFPKEGPSILRIQQVVRGDSAAYFCASSPQGYNEQFFGPGTRLTVL.

The rearrangement links TRBV3-1 (or the pseudogene TRBV3-2) to TRBJ1-5, with a weak D call TRBD1 (5 bases). The CDR3 runs 17 residues. CDR1 and CDR2 (germline): LGHDT, YNNKEL (reference sequence). Trimming took 3 bases from V and 4 from J, leaving 19 bases between them. CDR3 nucleotides: TGTGCCAGCAGCCATCCCGCGGGGGACCGAATGAATCAGCCCCAGCATTTT. Translated: CASSHPAGDRMNQPQHF.

This sequence joins TRBV7-9 and TRBJ1-6; D perhaps matches TRBD1 (5 bases). The CDR3 has 15 amino acids. With 6 bases removed from V and 6 bases from J, the gap between germline ends came to 15 bases. Germline loops: CDR1 SEHNR, CDR2 FQNEAQ (reference sequence). The CDR3 protein is CASRSRGDLNSPLHF. The CDR3 bases are TGTGCCAGCAGATCGAGAGGGGACCTTAATTCACCCCTCCACTTT.

The chain joins TRBV4-1 to TRBJ2-7; TRBD1 might be the D (7 bases). CDR1 and CDR2 from the germline V gene are MGHRA and YSYEKL. CDR3 size: 15 residues. The V end lost 4 bases, the J end lost 3 bases, and 16 bases lay between the germline ends. CDR3 nucleotides: TGCGCCAGCAGCCGAGTAGACAGGGACTTCTACGAGCAGTACTTC. Amino acid sequence: CASSRVDRDFYEQYF.

The chain employs TRBV6-5 and TRBJ1-2; D gene uncertain. V was cut by 0 bases and J by 5 bases, with 10 bases left in between. CDR1 and CDR2 from the germline V gene are MNHEY and SVGAGI. The CDR3 has 14 amino acids. The CDR3 nucleotides read TGTGCCAGCAGTTACTCGGCGGGAACTTATGGCTACACCTTC. Translation gives CASSYSAGTYGYTF.

V and J are TRBV9 and TRBJ2-7; D unresolved. This CDR3 region has 16 residues. V was trimmed by 0 bases and J by 0 bases, leaving 13 bases between them. The germline V gene encodes CDR1 SGDLS and CDR2 YYNGEE. As DNA, the CDR3 is TGTGCCAGCAGCGTAGCAAGGACCAGTAACTCCTACGAGCAGTACTTC. This sequence encodes CASSVARTSNSYEQYF.

In this sample, this clone turned up once. This chain uses TRBV2 with TRBJ2-3; TRBD2 matches at 9 bases. Germline V lookup: CDR1 SNHLY, CDR2 FYNNEI. CDR3 size: 14 residues. The V segment lost 6 bases and the J segment 8 bases; nucleotides outside the gene matches: 9. The CDR3 loop is CASSPRREGVTQYF. For the CDR3, the DNA is TGTGCCAGCAGCCCGAGGCGGGAGGGGGTTACGCAGTATTTT.

This clone came up once. The V and J genes are TRBV4-2 and TRBJ1-2; D is ambiguous. V lost 4 bases to trimming and J lost 4 bases, with 10 bases between them. The CDR3 contains 13 residues. Germline CDR1 is LGHNA and CDR2 is YNFKEQ. The CDR3, as DNA: TGTGCCAGCAGCCGAGAGGACGGCTATGGCTACACCTTC. This encodes CASSREDGYGYTF.

The chain has TRBV6-5 and TRBJ2-5; D gene ambiguous. The CDR3 extends over 12 amino acids. From germline, CDR1 is MNHEY and CDR2 SVGAGI. Trimming stripped 6 bases from V and 3 bases from J, with 8 bases between. CDR3 region: CASRGREETQYF. Here the CDR3 DNA reads TGTGCCAGCAGAGGTAGGGAAGAGACCCAGTACTTC.

This chain links TRBV9 with TRBJ2-1, with TRBD2 matching 10 bases. The CDR3 is made up of 15 amino acids. The V and J ends lost 3 bases and 3 bases, in that order; junction bases with no gene match: 3. Germline CDR1 is SGDLS and CDR2 is YYNGEE. For the CDR3, the DNA is TGTGCCAGCAGCGGAGGACTAGCGGTCTACAATGAGCAGTTCTTC. Protein product: CASSGGLAVYNEQFF.